The subject of this entry is one T cell receptor beta chain. No cognate antigen has been identified for it. It has no much larger one-base neighbor in the sample; base qualities were not kept. Positive magnetic bead selection on an AutoMACS was used to isolate CD4+ and CD8+ cells, with flow cytometry used to check purity. A TCR V beta antibody panel was used in flow cytometry to screen first for clonal expansions, which were then characterized by TCRB deep sequencing of sorted CD8+ fractions. Peripheral blood mononuclear cells were isolated by Ficoll-Paque PLUS density gradient separation. Nucleospin Tissue or Tissue XS kits were used to extract DNA from CD4-enriched, CD8-enriched or PBMC samples, and a Qubit 2.0 fluorometer was used for quantification. The data stem from a study of somatic mutations in cytotoxic T cells in rheumatoid arthritis (dated by TCRdb to 2015 to 2018). A note on the overall study: Right after diagnosis and prior to the start of any treatment, roughly 30 ml EDTA of peripheral blood was drawn from patients. A FACSAria II or Sony SH800 was used to flow-sort some V beta antibody-stained T-cell populations at nearly 100% purity, and TCRB sequencing was also done on sorted V beta1+ cells. In newly diagnosed rheumatoid arthritis without treatment, the study examined if expanded CD8+ T-cell clones harbor somatic mutations, relying on TCRB deep sequencing to characterize clonality. TCRB deep sequencing was performed for 65 rheumatoid arthritis patients and 20 healthy controls. Median age was essentially the same in the patient group and the control group. On the study overall, not on this receptor specifically: The antigen targets of the expanded CD8+ clones were unknown, and absence from virus-specific databases did not rule out viral specificity. CD8+ T-cell clonality in rheumatoid arthritis patients was not significantly different from that in age-matched healthy controls. In about an eighth of the roughly 60 patients the largest CD8+ clone exceeded 20% of CD8+ cells, and several identical CD8+ TCRB sequences were shared between blood and synovial fluid. The slight TRBV07 underrepresentation in patients was not adjusted for multiple comparisons. Healthy controls showed no age-related increase in CD8+ clonality, whereas patients did (Spearman r of about 0.52).

The immunoSEQ assay was applied to genomic DNA for TCRB CDR3 sequencing. From the authors' description of their analysis: Only a few patient CD8+ clones larger than 1% matched published virus-specific TCRB sequences when compared against them. The analyses included only productive TCRB rearrangements. Clonality was calculated as a Shannon entropy-based productive clonality index, and a clone was defined by a unique TCRB CDR3 sequence. Repertoire overlap for a pair of samples was computed from each clone's template counts relative to total templates per sample. V-gene usage measured by flow cytometry correlated with TCRB sequencing V-gene usage, with a Spearman r of roughly 0.64. Imported from immuneACCESS, the table was reduced by TCRdb to in-frame sequences with V and J called. These copies leave out some clones; in studies compared against another copy, an unresolved V gene accounts for under half, and the cause of the remainder is not known. Clone size and the V and J calls come from that table; the DNA yielded D and trimming. Here the sample has about 9,000 clones; roughly three quarters occur a single time. 4.5% to 6% of the sample lies in the top ten.

The CDR3 starts with the cysteine, ends with the phenylalanine, and has 12 residues. The read is trimmed to its CDR3 DNA, 36 bases read in frame from base 1. In the germline V gene, CDR1 corresponds to SGHDN and CDR2 to FVKESK. Trimming takes 2 bases from V and 5 bases from J, and the germline ends sit 6 bases apart. Sequenced: CD8+ T cells sorted from blood. The TCR was taken from an adult with rheumatoid arthritis. Recombination joined TRBV14 with TRBJ2-5; the D gene lacks a confident call. The DNA sequence is as follows: TGTGCCAGCAGCCAAACTGTGGAGACCCAGTACTTC. Its protein is CASSQTVETQYF.